Included here is one TCR beta chain sequence, with context. What it binds is unknown. The sample comes from a study of cytomegalovirus exposure and HLA in healthy donors. General study findings and limits: In a later analysis, V- and J-gene trimming of beta chains associated with a DCLRE1C missense variant, replicated independently. Equally common other TCR beta chains were less clonally expanded than HLA-associated ones, a later analysis found.

PCR was performed using 60 Vbeta and 13 Jbeta primers. Repertoires were generated with immunoSEQ multiplex PCR, while TCRdb's copy carries only in-frame clones and drops some. In all, the sample yields about 48,000 clones. Source material: PBMCs. The TCR sequence derives from a woman between 40 and 55 years old in good health and CMV-seronegative.

The CDR3 loop is CASSTFPGESNTEAFF. The DNA of the CDR3 is TGTGCCAGCAGCACATTTCCGGGGGAGTCGAACACTGAAGCTTTCTTT. The V and J genes are TRBV5-4 and TRBJ1-1; tentatively, D is TRBD1 (5 bases). V gave up 4 bases and J gave up 1 base, with 17 bases separating them. Germline-derived CDR1 and CDR2 are SGHNT and YYREEE (reference sequence). This CDR3 spans 16 amino acids. Based on the CDR3 plus reference TRBV5-4 and TRBJ1-1, the full variable domain is ETGVTQSPTHLIKTRGQQVTLRCSSQSGHNTVSWYQQALGQGPQFIFQYYREEENGRGNFPPRFSGLQFPNYSSELNVNALELDDSALYLCASSTFPGESNTEAFFGQGTRLTVV.